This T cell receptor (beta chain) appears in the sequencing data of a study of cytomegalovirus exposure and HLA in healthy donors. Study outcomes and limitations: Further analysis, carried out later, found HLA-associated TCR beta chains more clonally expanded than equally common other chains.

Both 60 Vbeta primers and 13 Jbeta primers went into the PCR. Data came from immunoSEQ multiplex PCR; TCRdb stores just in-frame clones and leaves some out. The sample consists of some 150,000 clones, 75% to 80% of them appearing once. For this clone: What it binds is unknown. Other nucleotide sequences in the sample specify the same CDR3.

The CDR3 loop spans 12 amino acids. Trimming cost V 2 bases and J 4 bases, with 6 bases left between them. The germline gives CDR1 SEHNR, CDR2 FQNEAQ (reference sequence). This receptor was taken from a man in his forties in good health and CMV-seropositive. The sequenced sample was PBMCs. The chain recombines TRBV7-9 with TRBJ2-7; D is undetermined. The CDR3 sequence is CASSLSLYEQYF. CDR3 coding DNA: TGTGCCAGCAGCTTAAGCCTTTACGAGCAGTACTTC.